The 17 T cell receptor beta chains listed next were all sequenced from one sample in a study of cytomegalovirus exposure and HLA in healthy donors. The PCR made use of 60 Vbeta and 13 Jbeta primers. The protocol was immunoSEQ multiplex PCR, while the TCRdb copy is restricted to in-frame clones and leaves out a portion. Of about 190,000 clones in the sample, around 85% are singletons; the top ten hold 3.8%. Sequencing was done on a sample of PBMCs. The receptors derive from a man between 45 and 60 years old in good health and CMV-seronegative.

This clone has just a few counts. V usage is TRBV5-6 and J usage is TRBJ2-7, with 8 bases aligning to TRBD1. The germline CDR1 and CDR2 sequences are SGHDT and YYEEEE. The CDR3 is 14 amino acids. Losses at the gene ends were 4 bases for V and 7 bases for J; bases not matched to a gene: 10. The CDR3 region is CASSRWTGPQEQYF. CDR3 DNA sequence: TGTGCCAGCAGCAGATGGACAGGGCCCCAAGAGCAGTACTTC.

This clone has a single count. The chain employs TRBV11-1 and TRBJ2-1; no firm D call. CDR3 length: 13 residues. The V end lost 5 bases, the J end lost 9 bases, and 14 bases lay between the germline ends. Germline lookup yields CDR1 SGHAT and CDR2 FQDESV (reference sequence). The CDR3 bases are TGTGCCAGCAGCCCTGGCTCCCTGGTTGAGCAGTTCTTC. It is translated as CASSPGSLVEQFF.

The J gene is TRBJ1-3, the V gene TRBV19, with TRBD1 identical over 9 bases. J was trimmed by 0 bases and V by 5 bases; bases with no gene match: 8. Germline V lookup: CDR1 LNHDA, CDR2 SQIVND (reference sequence). The CDR3 has 17 amino acids. CDR3 nucleotides: TGTGCCAGTAGTCCACGACAGGGGGTCCACTCTGGAAACACCATATATTTT. The encoded protein is CASSPRQGVHSGNTIYF.

The chain has TRBV9 and TRBJ2-7; 7 nucleotides match TRBD2. Germline loops: CDR1 SGDLS, CDR2 YYNGEE. The CDR3 runs to 13 residues. Trimming took 3 bases from V and 6 from J; bases not matched to a gene: 6. The DNA for the CDR3 is TGTGCCAGCAGCGACTTTGGGGGGGGCGAGCAGTACTTC. Encoded protein: CASSDFGGGEQYF.

The J gene is TRBJ2-1, the V gene TRBV7-9, with a possible D match to TRBD1 (6 bases). Trimming cost V 3 bases and J 7 bases, with 10 bases left between them. CDR1 and CDR2 (germline): SEHNR, FQNEAQ (reference sequence). The CDR3 is 13 residues long. CDR3 region: CASSLGALNEQFF. The CDR3, as DNA: TGTGCCAGCAGCTTGGGGGCCCTAAATGAGCAGTTCTTC. The complete variable domain, with remaining parts taken from reference TRBV7-9 and TRBJ2-1, reads DTGVSQNPRHKITKRGQNVTFRCDPISEHNRLYWYRQTLGQGPEFLTYFQNEAQLEKSRLLSDRFSAERPKGSFSTLEIQRTEQGDSAMYLCASSLGALNEQFFGPGTRLTVL.

CDR3 nucleotide sequence: TGTGCCAGCAGCAGTACAGGGGGGAGCGAGCAGTACTTC. Its translation is CASSSTGGSEQYF. The rearrangement joins TRBV7-9 to TRBJ2-7, with TRBD1 matching 8 bases. Trimming removed 5 bases from V and 6 bases from J; junction bases left unmatched: 6. Germline assignment: CDR1 SEHNR and CDR2 FQNEAQ (reference sequence). This CDR3 comprises 13 residues.

With respect to this clone: Germline is not matched at one junction end, which may reflect a read error. The genes are TRBV7-9 and TRBJ1-5; D is perhaps TRBD1 (5 bases). This CDR3 comprises 13 residues. Germline V CDR1 and CDR2: SEHNR, FQNEAQ (reference sequence). The CDR3: CSSSLAQGEPQHF. The CDR3 region has the DNA TGTTCCAGCAGCTTAGCGCAGGGTGAGCCCCAGCATTTT.

CDR3 protein: CAISEWGPETQYF. The CDR3 bases are TGTGCCATCAGTGAGTGGGGGCCAGAGACCCAGTACTTC. V is TRBV10-3 and J is TRBJ2-5, with TRBD1 as a possible D gene (6 bases). With 1 base removed from V and 4 bases from J, the gap between germline ends came to 7 bases. CDR3 length: 13 amino acids. Germline V CDR1 and CDR2: ENHRY, SYGVKD.

This clone came up a few times. The chain carries TRBV7-2 and TRBJ2-4; D is undetermined. The CDR3 contains 14 residues. The V gene's germline CDR1 is SGHTA and CDR2 FQGNSA. V was cut by 0 bases and J by 6 bases, with 9 bases left in between. CDR3 loop: CASSLAGSRNIQYF. CDR3 DNA: TGTGCCAGCAGCTTAGCCGGTTCACGAAACATTCAGTACTTC.

V gene TRBV5-1 combines with J gene TRBJ2-5; 7 bases match TRBD1. The CDR3 spans 15 residues. The V gene end was trimmed by 3 bases and the J gene end by 2 bases; junction bases not matched to a gene: 7. Germline CDR1 SGHRS, CDR2 YFSETQ. CDR3 protein: CASSSGTALQETQYF. CDR3 bases: TGCGCCAGCAGCTCCGGGACAGCATTGCAAGAGACCCAGTACTTC.

V is TRBV7-2 and J is TRBJ2-5, with a possible D match to TRBD2 (7 bases). The CDR3 covers 16 residues. V was clipped by 2 bases and J by 6 bases, with 19 bases between them. Germline values: CDR1 SGHTA, CDR2 FQGNSA. The CDR3 region is CASSLSALRGGKTQYF. The CDR3 region has the DNA TGTGCCAGCAGCTTATCGGCCCTGAGGGGGGGAAAGACCCAGTACTTC.

The chain uses TRBV2 and TRBJ2-2; D gene unclear. CDR1 and CDR2 (germline): SNHLY, FYNNEI. Deletions cut 6 bases from V and 4 bases from J, with 15 bases between. The CDR3 loop spans 15 amino acids. The CDR3 bases are TGTGCCAGCAGGAGGCAGCTCCATTTCACCGGGGAGCTGTTTTTT. This encodes CASRRQLHFTGELFF.

This sequence joins TRBV18 and TRBJ2-7, with 9 nucleotides matching TRBD1. V shed 7 bases, J shed 4 bases, and the junction held 11 bases outside the gene matches. From germline, CDR1 is KGHSH and CDR2 LQKENI. This CDR3 region has 15 residues. CDR3 DNA sequence: TGTGCCAGCTTCCCCGGGACAGGGAGGGAGTACGAGCAGTACTTC. It codes for CASFPGTGREYEQYF.

In DNA form, the CDR3 reads TGTGCCAGTAGATCCCTGTTTGGTAGTGACACTGAAGCTTTCTTT. Protein: CASRSLFGSDTEAFF. This chain joins TRBV19 and TRBJ1-1; D unclear. The CDR3 runs to 15 residues. Trimming removed 6 bases at V and 3 bases at J, with 17 bases between. Germline CDR1 LNHDA, CDR2 SQIVND (reference sequence).

The rearrangement joins TRBV10-3 to TRBJ1-1; D is perhaps TRBD1 (5 bases). Trimming stripped 8 bases from V and 3 bases from J, with 13 bases between. Per germline, CDR1 ENHRY and CDR2 SYGVKD. The CDR3 extends over 13 amino acids. CDR3 region: CAIHWRGDTEAFF. The CDR3 nucleotides are TGTGCCATCCACTGGAGGGGAGACACTGAAGCTTTCTTT.

The rearrangement links TRBV5-1 to TRBJ2-1; 9 bases fit TRBD1. CDR3 length equals 15 residues. V gave up 4 bases and J gave up 2 bases; unmatched junction bases: 4. Germline V gives CDR1 SGHRS, CDR2 YFSETQ. This chain's CDR3 is CASSPRTGAYNEQFF. DNA of the CDR3: TGCGCCAGCAGCCCCAGGACAGGGGCCTACAATGAGCAGTTCTTC.

The rearrangement links TRBV7-6 to TRBJ2-1; 7 nucleotides match TRBD1. The CDR3 loop spans 13 amino acids. Germline lookup yields CDR1 SGHVS and CDR2 FNYEAQ. Trimming cost V 4 bases and J 6 bases; bases outside gene matches: 3. In DNA, the CDR3 is TGTGCCAGCAGCTCGGACAGGTTCAATGAGCAGTTCTTC. Amino acids: CASSSDRFNEQFF.